The following is a T cell receptor (beta chain) sequence with its context. Its antigen remains unidentified. Sorted populations comprised CD4+ and CD8+ T cells obtained from PBMCs. The data were obtained in a study of CD8+ T cells in alopecia areata. Sequencing templates came from extracted RNA that was reverse transcribed into cDNA. Using immunoSEQ multiplex PCR, the repertoire was profiled, and TCRdb retains in-frame clones only, with some absent. The sample shows about 30,000 clones, approximately 60% of them seen only once. General study findings and limits: Higher clonality than in normal scalp was seen in lesional scalp, especially alopecia totalis/universalis. Sequences from scalp samples also cover resident alphabeta T cells of normal skin.

This receptor was taken from a human donor with alopecia areata. The sequenced material came from NKG2D-high CD8+ T cells sorted from blood.

DNA for the CDR3: TGTGCCAGCAGCCAAGATGGTATGGACACTGAAGCTTTCTTT. Protein product: CASSQDGMDTEAFF. J is TRBJ1-1 and V is TRBV14; unclear D gene. The germline V gene has CDR1 SGHDN and CDR2 FVKESK. V was clipped by 0 bases and J by 3 bases, with 8 bases between them. This CDR3 contains 14 residues.